The 6 T cell receptor beta chains presented below share a single source sample, sequenced in a study of T cells after yellow fever vaccination (dated by TCRdb to 2018 to 2020). The treatment or condition label on this specimen signifies: live attenuated yellow fever vaccine strain. Receptor libraries were prepared by 5' RACE. Data came from an Illumina NovaSeq 6000. TCRdb handled the public reads itself, with Q25 trimming in fastp and clone calling in MiXCR, and kept productive beta chains. Every entry covers one CDR3 protein and lists the most common genes and DNA from its rows. The sample includes some 300,000 distinct CDR3 sequences, with roughly 8.7% observed a single time. The top ten constitute approximately 3.5% of the sample. Sample: CD4+ T cells sorted from PBMCs, taken 5 days after the yellow fever booster vaccination. These receptors all stem from a man younger than 35 who received the YFV17D yellow fever vaccine.

This clonotype was counted a few times. V is TRBV29-1 and J is TRBJ2-3, with 11 bases aligning to TRBD1. The CDR3 runs to 15 residues. Germline V CDR1 and CDR2: SQVTM, ANQGSEA. V shed 6 bases and J 4 bases; nucleotides not matched to a gene: 9. The CDR3: CSVRTGQGASDTQYF. The CDR3 DNA reads as TGCAGCGTCCGAACTGGACAGGGGGCGTCAGATACGCAGTATTTT.

This clonotype was counted a few times. The DNA of the CDR3 is TGTGCCAGCAGCCTTCTACAGGGGAGGGGTGGCTCTGGGGCCAACGTCCTGACTTTC. This encodes CASSLLQGRGGSGANVLTF. The J gene is TRBJ2-6, the V gene TRBV3-1; D is tentatively TRBD1 or TRBD2 (7 bases each). Germline lookup yields CDR1 LGHDT and CDR2 YNNKEL (reference sequence). This CDR3 has 19 amino acids. V shed 4 bases and J shed 0 bases, with 19 bases lying between them.

The table lists this clonotype with a count of one. The chain links TRBV4-1 to TRBJ1-2; D remains unclear. Germline V gene data show CDR1 as MGHRA and CDR2 as YSYEKL. The CDR3 has 13 amino acids. V shed 4 bases and J shed 7 bases, with 13 bases lying between them. Written as DNA, the CDR3 is TGCGCCAGCAGCCCGCCCTTAGGACCTGGCTACACCTTC. Translated, it gives CASSPPLGPGYTF.

This clonotype was seen more than once but under ten times. The rearrangement links TRBV7-2 to TRBJ2-2; D not resolved. Trimming removed 5 bases from V and 1 base from J, with 8 bases in between. The V gene's germline CDR1 is SGHTA and CDR2 FQGNSA. The CDR3 spans 14 residues. The CDR3: CASSVNMNTGELFF. The CDR3 nucleotides read TGTGCCAGCAGCGTAAACATGAACACCGGGGAGCTGTTTTTT.

The chain joins TRBV6-5 to TRBJ2-3, with TRBD2 matching 16 bases. Trimming took 6 bases from V and 1 from J; bases not matched to a gene: 7. CDR1 and CDR2 from the germline V gene are MNHEY and SVGAGI. CDR3 length equals 18 residues. CDR3 sequence reads: CASRRGLAGGRGTDTQYF. CDR3 nucleotides: TGTGCCAGCAGAAGGGGACTAGCGGGGGGGCGCGGCACAGATACGCAGTATTTT.

This clonotype has at least ten counts. The chain recombines TRBV20-1 with TRBJ2-7; TRBD2 aligns across 11 bases. The V segment lost 5 bases and the J segment 2 bases; nucleotides outside the gene matches: 8. Germline CDR1 is DFQATT and CDR2 is SNEGSKA (reference sequence). The CDR3 is made up of 15 amino acids. The DNA of the CDR3 is TGCAGTGCTGCCCCCGGGACTAGCGGAACCTACGAGCAGTACTTC. Protein: CSAAPGTSGTYEQYF.